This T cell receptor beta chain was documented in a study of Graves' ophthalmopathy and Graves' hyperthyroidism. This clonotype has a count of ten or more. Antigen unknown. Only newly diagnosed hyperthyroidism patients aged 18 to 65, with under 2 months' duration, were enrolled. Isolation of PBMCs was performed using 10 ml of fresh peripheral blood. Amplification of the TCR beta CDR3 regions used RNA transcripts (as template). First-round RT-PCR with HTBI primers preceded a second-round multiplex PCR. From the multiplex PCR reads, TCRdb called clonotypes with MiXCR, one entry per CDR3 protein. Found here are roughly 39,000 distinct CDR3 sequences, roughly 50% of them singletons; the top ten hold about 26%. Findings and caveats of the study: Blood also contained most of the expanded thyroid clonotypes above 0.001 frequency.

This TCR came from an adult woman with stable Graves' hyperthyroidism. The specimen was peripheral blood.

The CDR3 loop reads CASSRLAGEADTQYF. The CDR3 DNA reads as TGCGCCAGCAGTCGACTAGCGGGAGAAGCAGATACGCAGTATTTT. The chain combines TRBV4-1 with TRBJ2-3; 12 bases align to TRBD2. The CDR3 contains 15 residues. The V segment lost 6 bases and the J segment 4 bases; nucleotides outside the gene matches: 5. The V gene's germline CDR1 is MGHRA and CDR2 YSYEKL.